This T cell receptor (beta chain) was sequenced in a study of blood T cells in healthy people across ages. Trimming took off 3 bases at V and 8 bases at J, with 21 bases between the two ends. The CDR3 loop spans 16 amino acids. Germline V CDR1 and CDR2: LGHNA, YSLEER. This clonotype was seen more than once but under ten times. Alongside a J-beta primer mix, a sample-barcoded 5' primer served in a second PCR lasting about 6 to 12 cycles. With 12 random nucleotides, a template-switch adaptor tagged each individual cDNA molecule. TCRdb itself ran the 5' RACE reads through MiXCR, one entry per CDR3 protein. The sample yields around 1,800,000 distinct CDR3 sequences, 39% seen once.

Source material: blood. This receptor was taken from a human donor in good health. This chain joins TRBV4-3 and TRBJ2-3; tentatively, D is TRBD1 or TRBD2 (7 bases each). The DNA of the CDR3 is TGCGCCAGCAGCCACGATGGTAGCAGGGGGGGCCTTACGCAGTATTTT. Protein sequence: CASSHDGSRGGLTQYF.